Here is one T cell receptor (beta chain) with its context. The DNA ends 3 residues before the CDR3 does, and the rest of the CDR3 is filled in from the germline J gene. This CDR3 has 13 amino acids. Germline V gives CDR1 SGHTA, CDR2 FQGNSA. The method was immunoSEQ multiplex PCR; TCRdb's version includes in-frame clones alone and lacks a portion of them. The table gives roughly 40,000 clones; the top ten clones make up approximately 1.2% of it. This entry belongs to a study of T cells in women clearing cervical HPV infection. The genes are TRBV7-2 and TRBJ2-3, with D tentatively TRBD1 (6 bases). Material for sequencing was blood buffy coat. The clonotype was recovered from a woman between 18 and 70 years old with a cervical HPV16 infection that either progressed to CIN3+ or cleared (not recorded which). The CDR3 loop is CASRLGGALAQYF. CDR3 DNA (partial): TGTGCCAGCAGACTAGGGGGAGCCCTTGCG.